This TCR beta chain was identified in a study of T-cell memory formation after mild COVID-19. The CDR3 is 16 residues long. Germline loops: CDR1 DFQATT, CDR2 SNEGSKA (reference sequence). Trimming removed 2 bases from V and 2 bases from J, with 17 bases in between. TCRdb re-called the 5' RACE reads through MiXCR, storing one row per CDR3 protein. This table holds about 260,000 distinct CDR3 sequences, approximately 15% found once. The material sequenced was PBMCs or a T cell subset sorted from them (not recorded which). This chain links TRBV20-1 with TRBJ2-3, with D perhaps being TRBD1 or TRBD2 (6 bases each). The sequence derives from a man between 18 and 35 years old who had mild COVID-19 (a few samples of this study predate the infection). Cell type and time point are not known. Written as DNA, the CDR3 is TGCAGTGCTAGACCCCAGAGGGGGAGGCACACAGATACGCAGTATTTT. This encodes CSARPQRGRHTDTQYF.